Presented here are 2 T cell receptor beta chains from one specimen sequenced in a study of shared clonotypes between healthy human individuals. TCRdb's copy holds only in-frame clones and misses some; the assay was immunoSEQ multiplex PCR. The sample consists of about 1 million clones, around three quarters of them appearing once. What was sequenced was memory CD4+ T cells from PBMCs. Subset noted: CD45RA-negative fraction. The source is a man between 18 and 29 years old in good health. Some clones in this sample may be carry-over from other donors' samples.

The chain recombines TRBV27 with TRBJ1-5; 11 bases are shared with TRBD1. The length of the CDR3 is 16 residues. Germline V gene lookup returns CDR1 MNHEY and CDR2 SMNVEV (reference sequence). Germline trimming cut 4 bases from V and 7 bases from J; bases unmatched to any gene: 9. The CDR3 DNA follows: TGTGCCAGCAGTTCAACCCCCCGGACAGGGGGCCAGCCCCAGCATTTT. Translation: CASSSTPRTGGQPQHF.

The rearrangement links TRBV6-5 to TRBJ1-2; no firm D call. Trimming took 8 bases from V and 4 from J, leaving 20 bases between them. Germline loops: CDR1 MNHEY, CDR2 SVGAGI. CDR3 length equals 15 residues. CDR3 sequence (DNA): TGTGCCAGCTCTTACCGTACTACCACGGGCTATGGCTACACCTTC. Residues: CASSYRTTTGYGYTF.